This TCR beta chain was documented in a study of T cells after yellow fever vaccination. The germline CDR1 and CDR2 sequences are LGHDT and YNNKEL (reference sequence). There are 12 residues in the CDR3. Trimming stripped 6 bases from V and 6 bases from J, with 11 bases between. TCRdb passed the 5' RACE reads through MiXCR, listing each CDR3 protein once. The repertoire has 300,000 to 400,000 distinct CDR3 sequences, roughly a tenth of them found once; the top ten carry about 3%. The TCR sequence derives from a man younger than 35 who received the YFV17D yellow fever vaccine. The V and J genes are TRBV3-1 and TRBJ1-2; a weak D match, TRBD1 (6 bases). Source: CD4+ T cells sorted from PBMCs, taken 45 days after the yellow fever booster vaccination. The CDR3 nucleotides are TGTGCCAGCAGAAACCAGGGGAATGGCTACACCTTC. Translating it yields CASRNQGNGYTF. The full variable domain, rest sourced from reference TRBV3-1 and TRBJ1-2, is DTAVSQTPKYLVTQMGNDKSIKCEQNLGHDTMYWYKQDSKKFLKIMFSYNNKELIINETVPNRFSPKSPDKAHLNLHINSLELGDSAVYFCASRNQGNGYTFGSGTRLTVV.